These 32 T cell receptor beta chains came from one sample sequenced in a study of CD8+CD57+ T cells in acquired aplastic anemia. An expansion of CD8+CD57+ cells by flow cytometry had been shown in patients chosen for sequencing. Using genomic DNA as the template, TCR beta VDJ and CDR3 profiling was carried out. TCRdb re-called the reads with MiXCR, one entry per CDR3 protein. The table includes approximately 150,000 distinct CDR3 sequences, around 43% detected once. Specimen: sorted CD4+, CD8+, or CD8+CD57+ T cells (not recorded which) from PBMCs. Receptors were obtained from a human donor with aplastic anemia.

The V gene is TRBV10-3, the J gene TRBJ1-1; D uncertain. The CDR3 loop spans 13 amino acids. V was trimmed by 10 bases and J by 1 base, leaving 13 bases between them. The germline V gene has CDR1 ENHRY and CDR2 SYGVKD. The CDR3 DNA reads TGTGCCACCAAAAGTGGCGAGAACACTGAAGCTTTCTTT. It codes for CATKSGENTEAFF.

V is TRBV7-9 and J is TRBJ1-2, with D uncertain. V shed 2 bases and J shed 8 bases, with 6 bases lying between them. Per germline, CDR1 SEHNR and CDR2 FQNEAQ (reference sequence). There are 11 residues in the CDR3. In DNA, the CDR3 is TGTGCCAGCAGCTTACGGGAGGGCTACACCTTC. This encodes CASSLREGYTF.

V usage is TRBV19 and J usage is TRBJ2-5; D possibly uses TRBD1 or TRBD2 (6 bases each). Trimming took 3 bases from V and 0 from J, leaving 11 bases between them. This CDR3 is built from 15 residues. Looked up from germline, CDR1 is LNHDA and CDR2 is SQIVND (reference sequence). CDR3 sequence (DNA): TGTGCCAGTAGTATCGTGGAGGGGGACCAAGAGACCCAGTACTTC. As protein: CASSIVEGDQETQYF. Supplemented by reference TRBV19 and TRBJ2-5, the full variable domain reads DGGITQSPKYLFRKEGQNVTLSCEQNLNHDAMYWYRQDPGQGLRLIYYSQIVNDFQKGDIAEGYSVSREKKESFPLTVTSAQKNPTAFYLCASSIVEGDQETQYFGPGTRLLVL.

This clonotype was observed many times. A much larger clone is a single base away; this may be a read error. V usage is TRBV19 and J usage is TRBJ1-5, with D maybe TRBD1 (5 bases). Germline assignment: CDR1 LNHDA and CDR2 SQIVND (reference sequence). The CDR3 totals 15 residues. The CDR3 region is CASSMGRGRNQPRHF. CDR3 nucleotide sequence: TGTGCCAGTAGTATGGGTAGGGGTCGCAATCAGCCCCGGCATTTT.

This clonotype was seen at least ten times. Here the CDR3 reads CASRGLAKNIQYF. CDR3 nucleotides: TGTGCCAGCAGAGGTTTAGCCAAAAACATTCAGTACTTC. The V gene is TRBV12-3 or TRBV12-4, the J gene TRBJ2-4, with unresolved D. This CDR3 region has 13 residues. Between the trimmed V and J ends, which lost 6 bases and 0 bases, there was a span of 6 bases.

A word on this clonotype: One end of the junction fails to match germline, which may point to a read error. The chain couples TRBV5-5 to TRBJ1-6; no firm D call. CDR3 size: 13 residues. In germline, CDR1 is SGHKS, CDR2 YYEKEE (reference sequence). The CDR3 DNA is TGCGCCAGCAGCCCCCGGTTAGAAGCACCCCTCCACTTT. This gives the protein CASSPRLEAPLHF.

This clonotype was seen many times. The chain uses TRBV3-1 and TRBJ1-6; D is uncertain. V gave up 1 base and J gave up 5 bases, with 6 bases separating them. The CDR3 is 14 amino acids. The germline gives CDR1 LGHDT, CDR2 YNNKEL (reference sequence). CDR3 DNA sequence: TGTGCCAGCAGCCAAGCTATGAATAATTCACCCCTCCACTTT. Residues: CASSQAMNNSPLHF.

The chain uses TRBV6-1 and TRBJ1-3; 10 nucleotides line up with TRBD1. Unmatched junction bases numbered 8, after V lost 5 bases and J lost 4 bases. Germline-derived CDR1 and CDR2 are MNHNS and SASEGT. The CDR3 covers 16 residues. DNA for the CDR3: TGTGCCAGCAGTCCCTTCCGGGACAGGGGAGGAAACACCATATATTTT. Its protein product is CASSPFRDRGGNTIYF.

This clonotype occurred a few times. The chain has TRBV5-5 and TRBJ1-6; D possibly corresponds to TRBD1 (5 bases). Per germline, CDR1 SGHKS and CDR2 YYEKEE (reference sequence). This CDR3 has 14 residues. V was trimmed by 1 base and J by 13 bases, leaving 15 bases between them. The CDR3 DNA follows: TGTGCCAGCAGCTTGAGGCAGGGACCTTCCCCCCTCCACTTT. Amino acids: CASSLRQGPSPLHF.

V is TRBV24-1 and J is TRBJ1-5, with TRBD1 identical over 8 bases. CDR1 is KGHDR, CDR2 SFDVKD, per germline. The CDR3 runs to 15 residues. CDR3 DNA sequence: TGTGCTAGAGAGGGAACAGGGGGTACGGGGCAGCCCCAGCATTTT. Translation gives CAREGTGGTGQPQHF.

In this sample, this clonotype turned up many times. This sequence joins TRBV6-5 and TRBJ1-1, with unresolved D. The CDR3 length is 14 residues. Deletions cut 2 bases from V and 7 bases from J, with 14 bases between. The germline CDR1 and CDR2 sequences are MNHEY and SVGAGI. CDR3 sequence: CASSYEGIVGEAFF. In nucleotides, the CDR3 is TGTGCCAGCAGTTACGAGGGTATAGTTGGTGAAGCTTTCTTT.

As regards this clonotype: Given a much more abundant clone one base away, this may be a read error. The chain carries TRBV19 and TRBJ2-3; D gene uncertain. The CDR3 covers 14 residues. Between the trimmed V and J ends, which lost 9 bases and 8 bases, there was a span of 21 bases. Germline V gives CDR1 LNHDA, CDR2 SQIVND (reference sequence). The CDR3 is CASSETQVHRTQYF. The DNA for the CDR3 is TGTGCCAGCAGTGAAACCCAGGTACACCGTACGCAGTATTTT.

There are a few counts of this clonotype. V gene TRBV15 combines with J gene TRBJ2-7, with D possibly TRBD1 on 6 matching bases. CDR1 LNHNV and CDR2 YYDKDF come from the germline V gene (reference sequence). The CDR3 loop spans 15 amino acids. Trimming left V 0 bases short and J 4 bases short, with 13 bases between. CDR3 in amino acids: CATSRDGRGLYEQYF. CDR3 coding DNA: TGTGCCACCAGCAGAGATGGTAGGGGGTTGTACGAGCAGTACTTC.

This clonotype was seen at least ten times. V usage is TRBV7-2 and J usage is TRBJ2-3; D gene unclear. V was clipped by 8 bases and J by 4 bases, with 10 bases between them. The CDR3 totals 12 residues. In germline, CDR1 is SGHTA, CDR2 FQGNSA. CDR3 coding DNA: TGTGCCAGCCAAGGGTTTTCAGATACGCAGTATTTT. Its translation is CASQGFSDTQYF.

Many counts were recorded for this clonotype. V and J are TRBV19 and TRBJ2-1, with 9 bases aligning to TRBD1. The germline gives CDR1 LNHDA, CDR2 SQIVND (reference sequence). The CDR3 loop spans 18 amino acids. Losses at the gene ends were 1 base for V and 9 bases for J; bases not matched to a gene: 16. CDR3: CASSIATLTGTGNGEQFF. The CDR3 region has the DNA TGTGCCAGTAGTATAGCCACCCTCACCGGGACAGGGAATGGTGAGCAGTTCTTC.

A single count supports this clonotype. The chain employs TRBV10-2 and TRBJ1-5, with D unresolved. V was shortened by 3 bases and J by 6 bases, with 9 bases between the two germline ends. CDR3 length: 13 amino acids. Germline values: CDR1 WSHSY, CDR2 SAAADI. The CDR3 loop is CASSDGEGQPQHF. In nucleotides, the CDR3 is TGCGCCAGCAGTGATGGGGAGGGTCAGCCCCAGCATTTT.

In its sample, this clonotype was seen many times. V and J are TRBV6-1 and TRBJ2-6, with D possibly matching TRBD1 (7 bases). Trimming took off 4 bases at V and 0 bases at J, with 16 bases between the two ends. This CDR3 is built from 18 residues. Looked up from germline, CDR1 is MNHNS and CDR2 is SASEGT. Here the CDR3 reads CASSGFGGTASGANVLTF. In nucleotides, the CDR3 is TGTGCCAGCAGTGGATTTGGCGGGACAGCCTCTGGGGCCAACGTCCTGACTTTC.

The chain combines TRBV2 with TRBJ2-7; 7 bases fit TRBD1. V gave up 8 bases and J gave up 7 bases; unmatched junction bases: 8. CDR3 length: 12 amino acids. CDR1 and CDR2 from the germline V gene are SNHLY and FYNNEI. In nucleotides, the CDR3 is TGTGCCAGCGGGGACAGTCCTAGGGAGCAGTACGTC. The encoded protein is CASGDSPREQYV.

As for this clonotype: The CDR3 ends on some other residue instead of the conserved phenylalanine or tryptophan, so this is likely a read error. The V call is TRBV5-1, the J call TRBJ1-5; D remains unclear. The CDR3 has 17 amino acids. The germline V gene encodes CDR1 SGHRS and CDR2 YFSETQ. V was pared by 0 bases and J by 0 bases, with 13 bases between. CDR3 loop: CASSLVDNIYSNQPQHL. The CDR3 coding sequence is TGCGCCAGCAGCTTGGTTGATAATATCTATAGCAATCAGCCCCAGCATCTT.

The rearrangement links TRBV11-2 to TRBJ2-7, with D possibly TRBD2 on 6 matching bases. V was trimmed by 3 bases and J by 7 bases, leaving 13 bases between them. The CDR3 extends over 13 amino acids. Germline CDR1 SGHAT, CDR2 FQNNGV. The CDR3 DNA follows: TGTGCCAGCAGCTTTGGCAGGGCGGGGGAGCAGTACTTC. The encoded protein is CASSFGRAGEQYF.

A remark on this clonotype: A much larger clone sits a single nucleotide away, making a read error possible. This CDR3 reads CASRGDRNLRWNYGYAF. In DNA form, the CDR3 reads TGTGCCAGCAGGGGCGACAGAAACCTCCGGTGGAACTATGGCTACGCCTTC. The rearrangement links TRBV5-6 to TRBJ1-2, with D possibly TRBD1 on 5 matching bases. The CDR3 is 17 amino acids. Germline V lookup: CDR1 SGHDT, CDR2 YYEEEE.

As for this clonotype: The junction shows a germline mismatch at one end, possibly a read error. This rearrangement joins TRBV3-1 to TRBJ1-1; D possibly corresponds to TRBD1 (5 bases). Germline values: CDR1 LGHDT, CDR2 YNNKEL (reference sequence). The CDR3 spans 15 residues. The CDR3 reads CASSLDGGENTGAFF. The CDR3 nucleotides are TGTGCCAGCAGCCTGGATGGGGGTGAGAACACTGGAGCTTTCTTT. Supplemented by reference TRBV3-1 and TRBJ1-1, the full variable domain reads DTAVSQTPKYLVTQMGNDKSIKCEQNLGHDTMYWYKQDSKKFLKIMFSYNNKELIINETVPNRFSPKSPDKAHLNLHINSLELGDSAVYFCASSLDGGENTGAFFGQGTRLTVV.

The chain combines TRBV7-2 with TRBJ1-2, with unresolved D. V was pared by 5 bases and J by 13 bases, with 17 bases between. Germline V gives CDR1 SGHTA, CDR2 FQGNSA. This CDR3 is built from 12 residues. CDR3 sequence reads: CASSEPDPALTF. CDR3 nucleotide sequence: TGTGCCAGCAGCGAGCCGGATCCGGCCCTCACCTTC.

DNA for the CDR3: TGTGCCACCAGCAGACCCGCCAGGGTTCGGGAGCAGTACTTC. This gives the protein CATSRPARVREQYF. V usage is TRBV15 and J usage is TRBJ2-7, with D possibly being TRBD1 (5 bases). CDR3 size: 14 residues. Trimming removed 2 bases at V and 7 bases at J, with 15 bases between. Germline V CDR1 and CDR2: LNHNV, YYDKDF (reference sequence).

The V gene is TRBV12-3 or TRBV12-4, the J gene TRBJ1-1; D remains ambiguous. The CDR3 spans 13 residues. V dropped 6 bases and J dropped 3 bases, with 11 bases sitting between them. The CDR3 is CASRRRGDTEAFF. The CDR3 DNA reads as TGTGCCAGCAGGAGACGGGGAGACACTGAAGCTTTCTTT.

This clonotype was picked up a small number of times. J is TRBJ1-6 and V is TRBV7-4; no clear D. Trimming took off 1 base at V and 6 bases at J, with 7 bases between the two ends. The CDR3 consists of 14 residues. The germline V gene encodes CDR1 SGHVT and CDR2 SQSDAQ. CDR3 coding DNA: TGTGCCAGCAGCTTAGGCTCGGTTAATTCACCCCTCCACTTT. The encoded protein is CASSLGSVNSPLHF.

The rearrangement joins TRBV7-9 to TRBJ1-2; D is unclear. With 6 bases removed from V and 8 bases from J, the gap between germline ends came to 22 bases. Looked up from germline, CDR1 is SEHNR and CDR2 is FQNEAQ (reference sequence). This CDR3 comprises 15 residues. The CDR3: CASSKESGPLNGYTF. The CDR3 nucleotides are TGTGCCAGCAGTAAGGAGTCGGGCCCCCTAAACGGCTACACCTTC.

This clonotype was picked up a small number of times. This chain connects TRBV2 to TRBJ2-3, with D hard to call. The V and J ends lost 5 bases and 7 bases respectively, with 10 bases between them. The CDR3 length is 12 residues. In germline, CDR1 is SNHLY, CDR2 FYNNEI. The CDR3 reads CASSWDLHTQYF. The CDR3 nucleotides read TGTGCCAGCAGTTGGGATCTTCATACGCAGTATTTT.

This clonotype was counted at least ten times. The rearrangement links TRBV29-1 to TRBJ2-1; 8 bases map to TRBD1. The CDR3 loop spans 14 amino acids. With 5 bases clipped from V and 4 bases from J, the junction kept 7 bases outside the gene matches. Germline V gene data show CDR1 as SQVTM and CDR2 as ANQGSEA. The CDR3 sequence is CSVSDRGFYNEQFF. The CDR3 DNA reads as TGCAGCGTTTCTGACAGGGGATTTTACAATGAGCAGTTCTTC.

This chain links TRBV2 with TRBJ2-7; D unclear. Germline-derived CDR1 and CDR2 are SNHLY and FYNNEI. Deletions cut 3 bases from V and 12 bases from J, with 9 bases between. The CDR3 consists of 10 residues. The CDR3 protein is CASSELGAYF. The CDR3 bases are TGTGCCAGCAGTGAGCTAGGAGCGTACTTC.

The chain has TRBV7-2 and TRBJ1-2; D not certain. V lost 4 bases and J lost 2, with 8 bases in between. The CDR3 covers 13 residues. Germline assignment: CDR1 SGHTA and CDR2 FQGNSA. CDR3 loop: CASSSSDNYGYTF. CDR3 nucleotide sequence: TGTGCCAGCAGCTCCTCAGACAACTATGGCTACACCTTC.

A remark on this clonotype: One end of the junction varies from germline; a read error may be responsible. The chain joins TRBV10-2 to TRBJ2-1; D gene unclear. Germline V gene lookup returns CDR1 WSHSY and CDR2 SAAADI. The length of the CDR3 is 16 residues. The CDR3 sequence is CAGSESKDSRDNEQFF. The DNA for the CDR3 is TGCGCCGGCAGTGAGTCCAAGGATTCCCGGGACAATGAGCAGTTCTTC.